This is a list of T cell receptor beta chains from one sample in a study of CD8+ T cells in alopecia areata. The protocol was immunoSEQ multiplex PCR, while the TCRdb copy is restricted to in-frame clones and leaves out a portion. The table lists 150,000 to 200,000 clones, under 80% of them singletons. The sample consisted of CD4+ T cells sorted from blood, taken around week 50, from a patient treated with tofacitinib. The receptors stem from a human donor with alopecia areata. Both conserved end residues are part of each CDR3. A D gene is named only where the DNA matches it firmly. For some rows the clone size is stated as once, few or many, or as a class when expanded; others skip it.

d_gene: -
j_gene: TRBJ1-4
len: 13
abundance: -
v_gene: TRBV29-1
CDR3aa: CSVATTVNEKLFF
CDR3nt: TGCAGCGTTGCAACGACAGTAAATGAAAAACTGTTTTTT

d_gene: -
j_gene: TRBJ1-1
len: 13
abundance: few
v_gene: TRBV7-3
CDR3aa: CASSLTGDGEAFF
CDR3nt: TGTGCCAGCAGCTTAACAGGGGATGGTGAAGCTTTCTTT

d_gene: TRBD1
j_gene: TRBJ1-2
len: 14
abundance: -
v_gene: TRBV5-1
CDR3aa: CASSKSGTAYGYTF
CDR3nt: TGCGCCAGCAGCAAATCCGGGACAGCATATGGCTACACCTTC

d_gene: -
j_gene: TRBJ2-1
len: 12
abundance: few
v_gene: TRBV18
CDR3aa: CASSLLYDEQFF
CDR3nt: TGTGCCAGCTCACTGTTGTATGACGAGCAGTTCTTC

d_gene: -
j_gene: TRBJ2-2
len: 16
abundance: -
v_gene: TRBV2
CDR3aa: CASSSTSAANTGELFF
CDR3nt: TGTGCCAGCAGTTCTACTAGTGCCGCGAACACCGGGGAGCTGTTTTTT

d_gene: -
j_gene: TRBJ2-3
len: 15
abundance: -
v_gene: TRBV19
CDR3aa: CASSMSLASADTQYF
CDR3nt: TGTGCCAGTAGTATGTCTCTAGCTTCAGCAGATACGCAGTATTTT

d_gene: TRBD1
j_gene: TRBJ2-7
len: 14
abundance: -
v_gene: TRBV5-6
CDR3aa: CASRAGTGIYEQYF
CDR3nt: TGTGCCAGCAGGGCCGGGACAGGGATCTACGAGCAGTACTTC

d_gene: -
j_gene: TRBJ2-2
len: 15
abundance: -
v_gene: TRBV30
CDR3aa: CAWSKQGLEVGELFF
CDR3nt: TGTGCCTGGAGTAAACAAGGCCTCGAGGTCGGGGAGCTGTTTTTT

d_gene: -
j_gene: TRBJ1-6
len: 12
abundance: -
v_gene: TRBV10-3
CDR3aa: CAIRAGSSPLHF
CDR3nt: TGTGCCATCAGAGCGGGTAGTTCACCCCTCCACTTT

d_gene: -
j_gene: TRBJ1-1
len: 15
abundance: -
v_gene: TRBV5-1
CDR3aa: CASSLAGDPWTEAFF
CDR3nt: TGCGCCAGCAGCCTAGCAGGGGACCCTTGGACTGAAGCTTTCTTT

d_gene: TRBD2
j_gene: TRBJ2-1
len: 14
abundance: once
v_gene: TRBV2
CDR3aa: CASRGTSGALEQFF
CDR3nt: TGTGCCAGCAGGGGGACTAGCGGGGCCCTTGAGCAGTTCTTC

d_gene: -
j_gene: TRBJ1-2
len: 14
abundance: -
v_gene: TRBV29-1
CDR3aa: CSVASVGHNYGYTF
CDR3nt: TGCAGCGTTGCGTCGGTGGGGCACAACTATGGCTACACCTTC

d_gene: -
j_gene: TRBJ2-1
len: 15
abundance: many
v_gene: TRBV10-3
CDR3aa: CAISSWDTDYNEQFF
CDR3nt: TGTGCCATCAGTTCATGGGACACAGACTACAATGAGCAGTTCTTC

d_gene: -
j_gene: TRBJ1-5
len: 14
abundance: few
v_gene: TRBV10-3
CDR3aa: CAISDGHLYQPQHF
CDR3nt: TGTGCCATCAGTGACGGACACCTTTATCAGCCCCAGCATTTT

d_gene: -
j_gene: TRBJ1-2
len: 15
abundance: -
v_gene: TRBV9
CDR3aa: CASSPSGGTLYGYTF
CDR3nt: TGTGCCAGCAGCCCCTCGGGCGGAACCCTCTATGGCTACACCTTC

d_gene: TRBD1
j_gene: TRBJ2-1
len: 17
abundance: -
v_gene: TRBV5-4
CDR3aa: CASSSARDRGLSDEQFF
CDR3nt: TGTGCCAGCAGCTCGGCCAGGGACAGGGGGTTGAGCGATGAGCAGTTCTTC

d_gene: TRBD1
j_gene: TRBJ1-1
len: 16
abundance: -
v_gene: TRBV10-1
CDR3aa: CASRPGQASRETEAFF
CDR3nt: TGCGCCAGCAGACCCGGACAGGCCTCCAGGGAGACTGAAGCTTTCTTT

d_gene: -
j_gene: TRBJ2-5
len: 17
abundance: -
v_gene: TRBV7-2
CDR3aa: CASSHGGTSLYQETQYF
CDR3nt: TGTGCCAGCAGCCATGGTGGGACAAGCCTGTACCAAGAGACCCAGTACTTC

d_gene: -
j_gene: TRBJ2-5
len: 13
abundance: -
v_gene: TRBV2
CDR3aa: CASSEGRQETQYF
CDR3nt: TGTGCCAGCAGTGAGGGACGGCAAGAGACCCAGTACTTC

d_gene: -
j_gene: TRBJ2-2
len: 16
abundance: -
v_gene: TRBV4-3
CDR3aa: CASSQDTGSNTGELFF
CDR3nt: TGCGCCAGCAGCCAAGATACGGGCAGCAACACCGGGGAGCTGTTTTTT

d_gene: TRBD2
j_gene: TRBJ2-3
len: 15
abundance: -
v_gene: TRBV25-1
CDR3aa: CASSASGGATDTQYF
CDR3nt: TGTGCCAGCAGTGCTAGCGGGGGGGCCACAGATACGCAGTATTTT

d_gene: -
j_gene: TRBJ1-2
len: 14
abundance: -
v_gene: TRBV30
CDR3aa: CAWSVSRSNYGYTF
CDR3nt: TGTGCCTGGAGTGTTTCAAGATCCAACTATGGCTACACCTTC

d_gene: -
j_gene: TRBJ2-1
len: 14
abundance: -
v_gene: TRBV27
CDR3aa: CASSPEVYRGEQFF
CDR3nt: TGTGCCAGCAGTCCTGAAGTGTATCGCGGTGAGCAGTTCTTC

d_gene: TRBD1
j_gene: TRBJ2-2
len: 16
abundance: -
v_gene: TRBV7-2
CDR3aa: CASSLVGTGITGELFF
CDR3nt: TGTGCCAGCAGCTTAGTGGGGACAGGGATAACCGGGGAGCTGTTTTTT

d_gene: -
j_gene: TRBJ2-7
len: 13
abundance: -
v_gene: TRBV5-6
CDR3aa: CASSRGSSYEQYF
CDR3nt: TGTGCCAGCTCCCGGGGCAGCTCCTACGAGCAGTACTTC

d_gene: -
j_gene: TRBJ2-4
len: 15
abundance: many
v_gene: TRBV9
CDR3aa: CASSVDLEAKNIQYF
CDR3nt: TGTGCCAGCAGCGTAGATTTAGAAGCCAAAAACATTCAGTACTTC

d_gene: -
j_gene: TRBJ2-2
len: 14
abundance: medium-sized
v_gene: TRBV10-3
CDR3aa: CAISVSGNTGELFF
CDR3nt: TGTGCCATCAGTGTTTCCGGGAACACCGGGGAGCTGTTTTTT

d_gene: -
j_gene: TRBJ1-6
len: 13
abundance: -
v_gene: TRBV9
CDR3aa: CASSVEVNSPLHF
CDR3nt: TGTGCCAGCAGCGTAGAGGTTAATTCACCCCTCCACTTT

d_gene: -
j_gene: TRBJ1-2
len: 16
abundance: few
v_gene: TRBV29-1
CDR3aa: CSVTVGGAGANYGYTF
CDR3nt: TGCAGCGTAACCGTGGGTGGAGCTGGGGCTAACTATGGCTACACCTTC

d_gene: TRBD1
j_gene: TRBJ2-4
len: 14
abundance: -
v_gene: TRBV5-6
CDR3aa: CASSATGGQNIQYF
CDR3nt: TGTGCCAGCAGCGCGACAGGGGGCCAAAACATTCAGTACTTC

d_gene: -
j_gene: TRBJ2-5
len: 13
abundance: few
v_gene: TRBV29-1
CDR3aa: CSVGGRVQETQYF
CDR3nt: TGCAGCGTGGGGGGCAGGGTCCAAGAGACCCAGTACTTC

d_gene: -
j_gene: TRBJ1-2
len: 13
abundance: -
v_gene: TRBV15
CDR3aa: CATSINQNYGYTF
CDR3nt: TGTGCCACCAGCATTAACCAGAACTATGGCTACACCTTC

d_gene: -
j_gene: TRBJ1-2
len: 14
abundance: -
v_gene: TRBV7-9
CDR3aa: CASSRTGRSYGYTF
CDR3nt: TGTGCCAGCAGCCGTACCGGACGGAGCTATGGCTACACCTTC

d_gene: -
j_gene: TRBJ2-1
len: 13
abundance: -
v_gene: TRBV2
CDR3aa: CASSAGEGHEQFF
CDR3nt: TGTGCCAGCAGTGCCGGGGAAGGGCATGAGCAGTTCTTC

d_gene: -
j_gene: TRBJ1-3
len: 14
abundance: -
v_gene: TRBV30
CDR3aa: CAWSVSHSGNTIYF
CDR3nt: TGTGCCTGGAGTGTATCGCACTCTGGAAACACCATATATTTT

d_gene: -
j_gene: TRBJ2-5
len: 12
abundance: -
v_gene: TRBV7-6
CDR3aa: CASSLEQETQYF
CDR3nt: TGTGCCAGCAGCTTAGAACAAGAGACCCAGTACTTC

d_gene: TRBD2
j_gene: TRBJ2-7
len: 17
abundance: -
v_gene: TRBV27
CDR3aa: CASSPQLAGVPTYEQYF
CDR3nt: TGTGCCAGCAGTCCACAACTAGCGGGGGTTCCGACCTACGAGCAGTACTTC

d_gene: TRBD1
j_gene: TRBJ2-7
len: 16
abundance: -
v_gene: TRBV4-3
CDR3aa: CASSPGNRDRVYEQYF
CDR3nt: TGCGCCAGCAGCCCGGGCAACCGGGACAGAGTCTACGAGCAGTACTTC

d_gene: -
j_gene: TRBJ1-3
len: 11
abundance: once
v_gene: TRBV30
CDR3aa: CAVESGNTIYF
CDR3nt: TGTGCCGTGGAGTCTGGAAACACCATATATTTT

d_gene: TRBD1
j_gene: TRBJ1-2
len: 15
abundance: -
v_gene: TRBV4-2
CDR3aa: CASSQRDRTNYGYTF
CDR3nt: TGTGCCAGCAGCCAACGGGACAGAACTAACTATGGCTACACCTTC

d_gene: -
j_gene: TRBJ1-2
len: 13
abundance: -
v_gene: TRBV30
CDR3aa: CALINSRLYGYTF
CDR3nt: TGTGCCTTGATAAACAGTCGGCTCTATGGCTACACCTTC

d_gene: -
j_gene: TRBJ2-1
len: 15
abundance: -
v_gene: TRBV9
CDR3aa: CASSPRGLSYNEQFF
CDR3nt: TGTGCCAGCAGCCCCAGGGGTCTCTCCTACAATGAGCAGTTCTTC

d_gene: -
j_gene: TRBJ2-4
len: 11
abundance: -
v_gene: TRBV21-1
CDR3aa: CASRGQNIQYF
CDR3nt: TGTGCCAGCAGAGGCCAAAACATTCAGTACTTC

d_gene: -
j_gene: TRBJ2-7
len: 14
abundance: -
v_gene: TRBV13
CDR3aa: CASTRRRLTYEQYF
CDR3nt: TGTGCCAGCACCCGGCGGAGGCTTACCTACGAGCAGTACTTC

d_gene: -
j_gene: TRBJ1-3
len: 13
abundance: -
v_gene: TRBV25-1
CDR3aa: CASSRSSGNTIYF
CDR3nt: TGTGCCAGCAGTCGGAGCTCTGGAAACACCATATATTTT

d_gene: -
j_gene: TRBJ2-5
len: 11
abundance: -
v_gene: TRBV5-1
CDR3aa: CASSPSKTQYF
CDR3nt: TGCGCCAGCAGCCCCTCAAAGACCCAGTACTTC

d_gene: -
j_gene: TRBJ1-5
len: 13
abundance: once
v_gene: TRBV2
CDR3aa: CASKEVRDQPQHF
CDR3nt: TGTGCCAGCAAGGAGGTGAGAGATCAGCCCCAGCATTTT

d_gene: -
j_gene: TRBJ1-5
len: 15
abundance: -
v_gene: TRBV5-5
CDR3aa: CASSQGEGINQPQHF
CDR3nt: TGTGCCAGCAGCCAAGGAGAGGGCATCAATCAGCCCCAGCATTTT

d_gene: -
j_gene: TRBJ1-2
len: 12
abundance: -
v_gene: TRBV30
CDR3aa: CGSSGTLRGYTF
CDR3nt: TGTGGGTCCTCCGGGACCCTCCGAGGATACACCTTC

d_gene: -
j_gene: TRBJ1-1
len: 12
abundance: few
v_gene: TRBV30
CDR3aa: CAWSRQNTEAFF
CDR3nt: TGTGCCTGGAGTAGGCAGAACACTGAAGCTTTCTTT

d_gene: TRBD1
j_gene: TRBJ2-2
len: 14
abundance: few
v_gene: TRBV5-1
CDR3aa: CASRRQGNTGELFF
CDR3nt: TGCGCCAGCAGGAGACAGGGGAACACCGGGGAGCTGTTTTTT

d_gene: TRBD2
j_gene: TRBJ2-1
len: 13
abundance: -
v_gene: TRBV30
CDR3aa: CACLAGGYNEQFF
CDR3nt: TGTGCCTGCCTAGCGGGGGGATACAATGAGCAGTTCTTC

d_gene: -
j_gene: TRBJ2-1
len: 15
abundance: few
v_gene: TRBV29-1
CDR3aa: CSVEVAGSNRNEQFF
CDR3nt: TGCAGCGTTGAAGTGGCGGGGTCAAACCGGAATGAGCAGTTCTTC